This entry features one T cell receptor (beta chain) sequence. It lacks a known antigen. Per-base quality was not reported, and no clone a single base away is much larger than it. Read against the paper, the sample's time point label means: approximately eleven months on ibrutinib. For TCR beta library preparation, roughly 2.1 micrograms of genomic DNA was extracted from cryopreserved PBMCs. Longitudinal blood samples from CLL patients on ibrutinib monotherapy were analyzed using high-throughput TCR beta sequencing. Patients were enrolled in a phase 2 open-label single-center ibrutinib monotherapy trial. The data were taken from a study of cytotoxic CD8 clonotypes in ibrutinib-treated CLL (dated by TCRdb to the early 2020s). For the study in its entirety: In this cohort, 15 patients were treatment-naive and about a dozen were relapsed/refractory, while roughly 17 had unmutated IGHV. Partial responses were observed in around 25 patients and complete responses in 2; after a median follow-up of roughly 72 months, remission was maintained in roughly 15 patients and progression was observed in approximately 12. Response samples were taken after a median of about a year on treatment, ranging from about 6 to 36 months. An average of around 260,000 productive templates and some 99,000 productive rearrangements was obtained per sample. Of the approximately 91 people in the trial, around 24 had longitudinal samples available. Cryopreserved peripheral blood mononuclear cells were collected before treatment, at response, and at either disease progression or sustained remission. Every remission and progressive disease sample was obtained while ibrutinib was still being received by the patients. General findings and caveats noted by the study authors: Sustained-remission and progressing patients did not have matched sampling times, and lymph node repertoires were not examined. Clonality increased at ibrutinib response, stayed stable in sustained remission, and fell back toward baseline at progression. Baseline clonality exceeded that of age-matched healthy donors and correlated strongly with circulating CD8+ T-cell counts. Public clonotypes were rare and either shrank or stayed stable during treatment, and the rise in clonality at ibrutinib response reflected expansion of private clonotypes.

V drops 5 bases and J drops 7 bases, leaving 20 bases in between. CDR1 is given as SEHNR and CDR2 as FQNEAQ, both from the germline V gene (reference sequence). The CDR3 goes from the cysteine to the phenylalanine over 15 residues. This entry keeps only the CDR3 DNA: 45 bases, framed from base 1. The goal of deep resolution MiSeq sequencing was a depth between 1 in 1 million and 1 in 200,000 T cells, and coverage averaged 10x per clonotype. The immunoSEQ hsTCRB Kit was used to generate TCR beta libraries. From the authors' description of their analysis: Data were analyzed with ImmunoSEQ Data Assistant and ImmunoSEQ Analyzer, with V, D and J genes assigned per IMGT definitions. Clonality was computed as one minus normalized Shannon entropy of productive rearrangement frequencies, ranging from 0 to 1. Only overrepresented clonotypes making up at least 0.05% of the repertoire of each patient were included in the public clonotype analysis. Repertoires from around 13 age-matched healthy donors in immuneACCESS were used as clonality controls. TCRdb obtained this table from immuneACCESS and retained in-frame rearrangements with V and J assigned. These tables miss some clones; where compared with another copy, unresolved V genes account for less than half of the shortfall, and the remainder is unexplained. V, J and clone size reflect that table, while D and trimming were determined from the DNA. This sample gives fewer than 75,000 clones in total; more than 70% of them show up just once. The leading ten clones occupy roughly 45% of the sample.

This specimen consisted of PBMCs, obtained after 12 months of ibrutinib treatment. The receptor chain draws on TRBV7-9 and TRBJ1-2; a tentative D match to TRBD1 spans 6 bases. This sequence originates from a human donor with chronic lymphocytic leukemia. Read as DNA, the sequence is TGTGCCAGCAGCCCACAGGGCTGGGCAGGCACTGGCTACACCTTC. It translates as CASSPQGWAGTGYTF. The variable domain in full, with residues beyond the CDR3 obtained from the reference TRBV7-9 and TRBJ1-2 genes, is DTGVSQNPRHKITKRGQNVTFRCDPISEHNRLYWYRQTLGQGPEFLTYFQNEAQLEKSRLLSDRFSAERPKGSFSTLEIQRTEQGDSAMYLCASSPQGWAGTGYTFGSGTRLTVV.